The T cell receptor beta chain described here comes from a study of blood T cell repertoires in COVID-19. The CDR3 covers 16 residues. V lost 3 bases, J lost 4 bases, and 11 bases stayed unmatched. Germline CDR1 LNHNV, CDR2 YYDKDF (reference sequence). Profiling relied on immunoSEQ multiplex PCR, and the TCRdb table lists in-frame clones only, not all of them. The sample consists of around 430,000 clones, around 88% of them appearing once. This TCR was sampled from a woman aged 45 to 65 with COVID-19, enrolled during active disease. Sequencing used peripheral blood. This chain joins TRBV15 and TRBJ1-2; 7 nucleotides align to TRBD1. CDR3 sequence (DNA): TGTGCCACCAGCAGCTTGGCTCGGGGACAGCTCTATGGCTACACCTTC. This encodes CATSSLARGQLYGYTF.